This is a list of T cell receptor beta chains from one sample in a study of T cells expressing NK-cell markers. TCRdb re-called the 5' RACE reads and shows each CDR3 protein once, DNA omitted. This sample's table has about 180,000 distinct CDR3 sequences. Sequencing was carried out using blood T cells: a sorted CD56 or NKG2C T cell subset, CD4+ or CD8+ T cells, or bulk PBMC T cells (not recorded which). The receptors come from a man aged 18 to 69 in good health. Both conserved end residues are part of each CDR3.

CDR3 length,V gene,J gene,CDR3 protein
16,TRBV3-1,TRBJ2-2,CASSLTRDRLTGELFF
16,TRBV29-1,TRBJ2-5,CSVEDLQGTAEETQYF
13,TRBV5-6,TRBJ2-1,CASGWTGTTEQFF
12,TRBV20-1,TRBJ1-2,CSAREVIDGYTF
13,TRBV12-5,TRBJ2-1,CASGFSEGSAQFF
16,TRBV2,TRBJ1-2,CASSESKTGAVYGYTF
14,TRBV29-1,TRBJ2-7,CSVEGGTVLGEQYF
16,TRBV13,TRBJ2-5,CASSLGPGLGQETQYF
13,TRBV12-3/TRBV12-4,TRBJ2-1,CASRPTGDNEQFF
16,TRBV7-9,TRBJ1-2,CASSLAGTGYNYGYTF
16,TRBV5-5,TRBJ2-1,CASSLSDRGWNNEQFF
12,TRBV28,TRBJ2-1,CASSLTNNEQFF
15,TRBV19,TRBJ1-5,CASSATEYSNQPQHF
16,TRBV12-3/TRBV12-4,TRBJ2-2,CASSSLTAANTGELFF
13,TRBV7-2,TRBJ1-2,CASSLEGGWGYTF
14,TRBV19,TRBJ2-1,CASSSSEKRYEQFF